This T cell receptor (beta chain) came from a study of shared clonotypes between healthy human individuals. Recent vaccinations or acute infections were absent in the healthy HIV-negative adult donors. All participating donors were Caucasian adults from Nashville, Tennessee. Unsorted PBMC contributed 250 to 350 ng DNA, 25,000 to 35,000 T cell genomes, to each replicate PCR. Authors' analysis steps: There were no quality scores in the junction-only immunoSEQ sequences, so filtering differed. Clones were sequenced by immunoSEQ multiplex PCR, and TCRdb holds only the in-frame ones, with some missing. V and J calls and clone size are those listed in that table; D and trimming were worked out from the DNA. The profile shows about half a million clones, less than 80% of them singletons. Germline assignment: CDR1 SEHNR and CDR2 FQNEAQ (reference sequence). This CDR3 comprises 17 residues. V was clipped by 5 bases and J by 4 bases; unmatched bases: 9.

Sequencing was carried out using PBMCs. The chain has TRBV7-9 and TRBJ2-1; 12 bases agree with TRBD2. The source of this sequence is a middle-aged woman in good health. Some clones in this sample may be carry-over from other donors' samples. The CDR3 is CASSLQGLAGKYNEQFF. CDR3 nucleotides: TGTGCCAGCAGCCTCCAGGGACTAGCGGGCAAGTACAATGAGCAGTTCTTC.